This T cell receptor (beta chain) appears in the sequencing data of a study of cytomegalovirus exposure and HLA in healthy donors. Researchers ran the PCR with 60 Vbeta and 13 Jbeta primers. Libraries were prepared by immunoSEQ multiplex PCR; TCRdb keeps only in-frame clonotypes and omits some of them. This table holds 190,000 or so clones, 80% found once. Nominally healthy donors provided the samples, though records likely missed some immune exposures. Looked up from germline, CDR1 is SGHTA and CDR2 is FQGNSA. V dropped 4 bases and J dropped 1; count of bases not matched to a gene: 13. The CDR3 is 19 residues long.

The rearrangement links TRBV7-2 to TRBJ2-6, with 7 bases fitting TRBD1. The sequence derives from a boy between 10 and 17 years old in good health and CMV-seronegative. Sequencing was performed on PBMCs. This CDR3 is CASSSTLGTVRSGANVLTF. CDR3 sequence (DNA): TGTGCCAGCAGCTCTACACTCGGGACAGTCAGATCTGGGGCCAACGTCCTGACTTTC.